This T cell receptor (beta chain) was sequenced in a study of T cells in tuberculosis. Sorting used thawed, overnight-rested PBMC stained with anti-CD3, a viability dye and GMM-loaded CD1B tetramer. The CD1B tetramers carried C32 glucose monomycolate purified from Rhodococcus equi. The table lists this clone with a few counts. In germline, CDR1 is SGHRS, CDR2 YFSETQ. This CDR3 region has 13 residues. Losses at the gene ends were 5 bases for V and 5 bases for J; bases not matched to a gene: 7. Data came from immunoSEQ multiplex PCR; TCRdb stores just in-frame clones and leaves some out. The sample includes 60,000 or so clones, 81% seen only once; the top ten take 9.5% to 15%.

V and J are TRBV5-1 and TRBJ2-7, with TRBD1 identical over 7 bases. This receptor was taken from an adult woman with latent tuberculosis. Input material: CD1b-GMM tetramer-negative cells sorted from PBMCs. CDR3 residues: CASSLGQVNEQYF. CDR3 DNA sequence: TGCGCCAGCAGTCTTGGACAGGTCAACGAGCAGTACTTC.